This TCR beta chain was sequenced in a study of blood T cell repertoires in COVID-19. Study summary: From T cells, B-cell-depleted T cells, or PBMCs came the material, which was cDNA or gDNA.

Per the germline V gene, CDR1 is SGHNT and CDR2 is YYREEE (reference sequence). Trimming removed 4 bases from V and 4 bases from J, with 8 bases in between. The CDR3 is 12 amino acids. This clone was picked up a small number of times. Methods used by the authors: Reference gene primers were amplified, and this amplification served to estimate nucleated cell counts. Profiled with immunoSEQ multiplex PCR; TCRdb holds only in-frame clones, not every one. D and trimming come from the DNA, and the V and J calls and clone size come from that table. This sample has 85,000 to 100,000 clones, with more than 75% found just once.

The receptor comes from a human donor in a cohort sampled during active COVID-19. Sequencing was done on a sample of peripheral blood. The rearrangement uses TRBV5-4 and TRBJ1-1; D is ambiguous. The CDR3 loop reads CASSPEGTEAFF. CDR3 DNA sequence: TGTGCCAGCAGCCCCGAGGGCACTGAAGCTTTCTTT. Filled out from reference TRBV5-4 and TRBJ1-1, the complete variable domain reads ETGVTQSPTHLIKTRGQQVTLRCSSQSGHNTVSWYQQALGQGPQFIFQYYREEENGRGNFPPRFSGLQFPNYSSELNVNALELDDSALYLCASSPEGTEAFFGQGTRLTVV.